The clone carrying this TCR beta chain was recorded at least ten times. Its antigen is unidentified. This CDR3 is 21 amino acids long. After removal of 0 bases from V and 3 bases from J, the junction contained 21 bases not matched to a gene. From germline, CDR1 is SGHRS and CDR2 YFSETQ. This entry comes from a study of identical twins. The donor group consisted entirely of healthy Caucasians. cDNA carried unique molecular identifiers, and a universal primer site was added by template switching. MiXCR was run by TCRdb on the 5' RACE reads, yielding one entry per CDR3 protein. This sample has 120,000 to 150,000 distinct CDR3 sequences, with under 4.5% found just once. Broader study findings: Out-of-frame alpha sequences common to twins exhibited a surplus of low generation probability.

The source material was memory T cells sorted from blood. This rearrangement joins TRBV5-1 to TRBJ2-3; 8 nucleotides line up with TRBD2. The source is a man younger than 35 in good health. The CDR3 nucleotides read TGCGCCAGCAGCTTGGTACGAAGGGCGGGAGGAAGCTCCGTCGTTACAGATACGCAGTATTTT. It codes for CASSLVRRAGGSSVVTDTQYF.